Following are 8 T cell receptor beta chains from one sample sequenced in a study of monozygotic twins with inflammatory bowel disease. TCRdb reprocessed the 5' RACE reads and keeps a single row for each CDR3 protein, giving no DNA. The repertoire shows approximately 150,000 distinct CDR3 sequences; the top ten hold less than 8%. Source material: blood. The receptors come from a human donor with ulcerative colitis or Crohn's disease, or a healthy co-twin of an affected twin (not recorded which).

The chain is built from TRBV24-1 and TRBJ1-1. Germline loops: CDR1 KGHDR, CDR2 SFDVKD. The CDR3 length is 13 residues. CDR3 sequence: CATSQHEGTEAFF.

The chain uses TRBV5-1 and TRBJ2-6. The V gene's germline CDR1 is SGHRS and CDR2 YFSETQ. CDR3 length: 14 residues. The CDR3 here is CASSFFSGANVLTF.

The rearrangement links TRBV6-5 to TRBJ1-1; no DNA is available, so the TRBD1 call from TCRdb remains unchecked. The length of the CDR3 is 12 residues. Germline assignment: CDR1 MNHEY and CDR2 SVGAGI. The CDR3 reads CASSQGASEAFF.

This sequence joins TRBV5-5 and TRBJ1-1; TCRdb reports TRBD1, a call that lacks DNA to check it against. Per germline, CDR1 SGHKS and CDR2 YYEKEE (reference sequence). The CDR3 spans 16 residues. The CDR3 sequence is CASSPFSGRLDTEAFF.

The J gene is TRBJ2-3, the V gene TRBV4-3; TCRdb picks TRBD2, but there is no DNA to check that call. The CDR3 consists of 15 residues. Germline CDR1 reads LGHNA; CDR2 reads YSLEER. The CDR3 here is CASSPGTSGRDTQYF.

The J gene is TRBJ2-4, the V gene TRBV7-8; TCRdb gives TRBD2 as the D gene, but with no DNA this cannot be confirmed. Germline CDR1 reads SGHVS; CDR2 reads FQNEAQ. The CDR3 contains 19 residues. The CDR3 spells CASSSELAGGILAKNIQYF.

CDR3 in amino acids: CSVEVLGLAGPALQETQYF. This chain uses TRBV29-1 with TRBJ2-5; the D gene TCRdb calls, TRBD2, cannot be checked with no DNA. The CDR3 sequence is 19 residues long. CDR1 is SQVTM and CDR2 is ANQGSEA in the germline V gene.

The chain joins TRBV9 to TRBJ1-4. The CDR3 is 15 residues long. Germline CDR1 reads SGDLS; CDR2 reads YYNGEE. The CDR3 sequence: CASSKGGLTNEKLFF.